Included here is one TCR beta chain sequence, with context. Its target antigen remains unknown. No base quality values were provided; no much bigger clone lies one nucleotide off. This beta chain is an unintended read in a library built for alpha chains; its size means little. The sample is drawn from a study of spatial heterogeneity in lung cancer (dated by TCRdb to about 2019). For context, the study as a whole: Beta-chain transcripts were consistently detected in greater numbers than alpha-chain transcripts, which likely reflected higher beta-chain transcript abundance. Both alpha and beta chains were TCR-sequenced in samples taken at surgery, namely 220 tumor regions, fewer than 80 matched nontumor lung samples and a few dozen PBMC samples. TCR alpha and beta repertoires were quantitatively compared across multiple tumor regions, matched nontumor lung and blood in non-small cell lung cancer. In tumor regions, TCR transcript counts showed a strong correlation with a T cell transcriptional module score from matched bulk RNA-seq. In the raw uncorrected reads, each unique combination of TCR and UMI appeared on average more than ten times. The study linked features of the TCR repertoire to counts of nonsynonymous mutations, which were determined by whole-exome sequencing of tumor tissue.

There are 13 amino acids in the CDR3, from cysteine to phenylalanine inclusive. Kept here is only the CDR3 DNA, which spans 39 bases and is read in frame from base 1. The germline V gene (reference sequence) supplies CDR1 PRHDT and CDR2 FYEKMQ. Between the V and J ends, shortened by 5 bases and 0 bases respectively, the junction contains 7 bases. Broader findings and caveats from the paper: Confirming at a functional level the hypothesis that regional TCRs recognize regional mutations was considered to require additional single-cell paired TCR alpha and beta sequencing. TCR-seq coverage of tumor T cells was estimated to be only 6% to 7.5% for alpha chains and roughly 13% for beta chains. A correlation was observed between the number of expanded intratumoral alpha and beta TCRs and the tumor nonsynonymous mutation count. Counts of ubiquitous and regional expanded TCRs were found to correlate with counts of ubiquitous and regional nonsynonymous mutations, respectively.

What this sample's time point label stands for: sample taken at primary tumor resection. Samples were obtained from 70 to 85 patients with early-stage, untreated non-small cell lung cancer from the lung TRACERx cohort. TCR sequencing used whole RNA extracted from tumor and nontumor lung tissue, or from cryopreserved PBMC samples, without cell sorting. Only patients with enough RNA available from two or more tumor regions were chosen for TCR sequencing. A lung pathologist reviewed the tumor and adjacent nontumor lung specimens before the specimens were selected. Library preparation was by 5' RACE. The data were produced on a NextSeq 500. The TCR library protocol attached a unique molecular identifier to each TCR cDNA molecule to allow correction of PCR and sequencing errors. In the source study's methods: TCR identification, UMI-based error correction and CDR3 extraction were all carried out with Decombinator tools. Expanded TCRs were defined as those above a frequency of 2 per 1,000, corresponding to the top 1% of the tumor frequency distribution. Expanded tumor TCRs were classed as regional if statistically deemed absent (corrected P<0.05) from at least one tumor region, otherwise ubiquitous. Renyi diversity was calculated using the R vegan package after each repertoire was subsampled 100 times to 5,000 TCRs. CDR3 similarity networks were built from amino acid triplet string-kernel similarity, connecting CDR3s with pairwise similarity above 0.82. Using fastp trimming at Q25 and MiXCR clonotype assembly, TCRdb reanalyzed the public sequencing data and kept in-frame beta chains. CDR3 protein sequences are deduplicated, and each keeps its most common genes and DNA. The V and J calls reflect TCRdb's pipeline rather than the authors' work. The sample contains roughly 7,000 distinct CDR3 sequences, roughly 13% of them found a single time. 9.8% of the sample lies in the top ten.

The source of this sequence is a male donor with early-stage non-small cell lung cancer. Here the sequenced sample was lung tumor tissue, taken at surgery. The rearrangement combines TRBV13 with TRBJ1-1; too little of a D gene remains to name it. The nucleotide sequence reads TGTGCCAGCAGCCAGGCGGTGAACACTGAAGCTTTCTTT. The resulting protein is CASSQAVNTEAFF.